These 4 T cell receptor beta chains share one sample of origin, sequenced in a study of blood T cell repertoires in COVID-19. Measured with immunoSEQ multiplex PCR; TCRdb has only the in-frame clones, and not every one. There are hundreds of thousands of clones in the sample; about four fifths occur only once, and roughly 7.4% lies in the top ten. The sample comprised peripheral blood. These receptors came from a woman aged 80 or older with COVID-19, enrolled during active disease.

This clone is a singleton in its sample. The rearrangement uses TRBV3-1 (or the pseudogene TRBV3-2) and TRBJ1-2; a weak D match, TRBD1 (5 bases). Germline CDR1 and CDR2: LGHDT and YNNKEL (reference sequence). The V end was cut by 0 bases, the J end by 8 bases, with 16 bases between. The CDR3 loop spans 15 amino acids. The CDR3 bases are TGTGCCAGCAGCCAAGATTCGGGGGGAACTGGCGGCTACACCTTC. This encodes CASSQDSGGTGGYTF.

Only one count was recorded for this clone. This chain links TRBV19 with TRBJ2-5; 8 bases are shared with TRBD1. Germline CDR1 reads LNHDA; CDR2 reads SQIVND (reference sequence). V shed 7 bases and J 2 bases; nucleotides not matched to a gene: 9. The CDR3 consists of 15 residues. CDR3 protein: CASTRTGSFQETQYF. CDR3 nucleotides: TGTGCCAGTACCAGGACAGGGAGTTTTCAAGAGACCCAGTACTTC.

The chain links TRBV6-5 to TRBJ2-3, with 9 bases identical to TRBD2. The CDR3 runs to 13 residues. CDR1 is MNHEY and CDR2 is SVGAGI in the germline V gene. The trim removed 7 bases at V and 5 bases at J, leaving 4 bases unmatched. CDR3 nucleotides: TGTGCCAGCAAAGCGGGGGGCCGAGATACGCAGTATTTT. It translates to CASKAGGRDTQYF.

The rearrangement links TRBV3-1 (or the pseudogene TRBV3-2) to TRBJ2-3; the match to TRBD1 covers 10 bases. This CDR3 has 15 residues. The V gene's germline CDR1 is LGHDT and CDR2 YNNKEL (reference sequence). The trim removed 4 bases at V and 3 bases at J, leaving 4 bases unmatched. CDR3 loop: CASSPRDRGTDTQYF. The CDR3 DNA is TGTGCCAGCAGCCCGCGGGACAGGGGTACAGATACGCAGTATTTT.